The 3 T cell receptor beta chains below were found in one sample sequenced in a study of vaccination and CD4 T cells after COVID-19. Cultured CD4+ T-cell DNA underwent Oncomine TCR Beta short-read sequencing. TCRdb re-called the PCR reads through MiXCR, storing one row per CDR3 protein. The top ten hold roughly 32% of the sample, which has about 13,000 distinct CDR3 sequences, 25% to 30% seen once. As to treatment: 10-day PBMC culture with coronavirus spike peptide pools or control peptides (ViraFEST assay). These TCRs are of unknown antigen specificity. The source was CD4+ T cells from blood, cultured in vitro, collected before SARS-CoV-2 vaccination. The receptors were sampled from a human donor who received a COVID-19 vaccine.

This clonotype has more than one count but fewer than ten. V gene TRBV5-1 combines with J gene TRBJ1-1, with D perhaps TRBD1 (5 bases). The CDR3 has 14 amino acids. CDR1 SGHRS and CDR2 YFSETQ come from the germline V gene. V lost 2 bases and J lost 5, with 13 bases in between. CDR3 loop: CASSFGAEGTEAFF. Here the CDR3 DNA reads TGCGCCAGCAGCTTCGGCGCGGAGGGGACTGAAGCTTTCTTT. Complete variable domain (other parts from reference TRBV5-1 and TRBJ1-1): KAGVTQTPRYLIKTRGQQVTLSCSPISGHRSVSWYQQTPGQGLQFLFEYFSETQRNKGNFPGRFSGRQFSNSRSEMNVSTLELGDSALYLCASSFGAEGTEAFFGQGTRLTVV.

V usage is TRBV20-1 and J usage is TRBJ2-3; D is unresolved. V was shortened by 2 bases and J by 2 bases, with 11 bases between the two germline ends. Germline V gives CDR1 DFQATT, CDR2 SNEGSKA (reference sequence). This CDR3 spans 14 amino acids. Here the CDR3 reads CSARHDLNTDTQYF. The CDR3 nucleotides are TGCAGTGCTAGACATGATCTTAACACAGATACGCAGTATTTT.

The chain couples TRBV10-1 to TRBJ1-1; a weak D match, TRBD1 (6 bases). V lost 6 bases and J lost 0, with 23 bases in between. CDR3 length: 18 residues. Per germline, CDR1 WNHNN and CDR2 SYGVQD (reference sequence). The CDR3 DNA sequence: TGCGCCAGCAGCGTCCCAGGGGCTGGTGAATTCATGAACACTGAAGCTTTCTTT. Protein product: CASSVPGAGEFMNTEAFF.